The next 7 T cell receptor beta chains were all read from a single sample in a study of T cells in localized non-small cell lung cancer. The method was immunoSEQ multiplex PCR; TCRdb's version includes in-frame clones alone and lacks a portion of them. The sample yields 25,000 to 35,000 clones, approximately 92% seen once. The sequencing here drew on peripheral blood, taken before any cancer treatment. These receptors were taken from a female donor older than 55 with stage I lung adenocarcinoma.

The V gene is TRBV6-1, the J gene TRBJ2-3; 10 bases are a match to TRBD2. CDR3 length equals 15 residues. Trimming took 5 bases from V and 3 from J; bases not matched to a gene: 5. The germline gives CDR1 MNHNS, CDR2 SASEGT. The CDR3 sequence: CASSPSGGGTDTQYF. The CDR3 bases are TGTGCCAGCAGTCCTAGCGGGGGTGGGACAGATACGCAGTATTTT.

The chain links TRBV7-2 to TRBJ2-7; D not certain. Trimming took 1 base from V and 4 from J, leaving 14 bases between them. The CDR3 length is 15 residues. Per germline, CDR1 SGHTA and CDR2 FQGNSA. The CDR3 region has the DNA TGTGCCAGCAGCTTAGGTGAAGGTTCTGTGTACGAGCAGTACTTC. It yields the protein CASSLGEGSVYEQYF.

The V call is TRBV28, the J call TRBJ2-7; 8 bases are shared with TRBD2. CDR1 MDHEN and CDR2 SYDVKM come from the germline V gene. J gave up 3 bases and V 3 bases, and 7 bases lay outside the gene matches. There are 15 residues in the CDR3. The CDR3 DNA reads TGTGCCAGCAGTTTGTCTGGACTAGCCCTCTACGAGCAGTACTTC. This encodes CASSLSGLALYEQYF.

V usage is TRBV9 and J usage is TRBJ2-5, with TRBD2 matching over 10 bases. Germline V CDR1 and CDR2: SGDLS, YYNGEE. The CDR3 is made up of 17 amino acids. The junction had 6 bases not matched to a gene; V was cut back by 0 bases and J by 1 base. The CDR3 region has the DNA TGTGCCAGCAGCGTAGCGGAAGCGGGGGGGATCCAAGAGACCCAGTACTTC. This sequence encodes CASSVAEAGGIQETQYF.

The chain recombines TRBV7-8 with TRBJ1-1, with TRBD1 as a possible D gene (6 bases). CDR3 length: 20 amino acids. Germline loops: CDR1 SGHVS, CDR2 FQNEAQ. Trimming pared 1 base from V and 1 base from J, leaving 25 bases between. CDR3 sequence reads: CASSLGRIPRDNERNTEAFF. CDR3 DNA: TGTGCCAGCAGCTTAGGGAGGATCCCCCGGGACAACGAGAGGAACACTGAAGCTTTCTTT.

The chain links TRBV5-4 to TRBJ1-1, with TRBD1 identical over 10 bases. The CDR3 sequence is 17 residues long. Germline V CDR1 and CDR2: SGHNT, YYREEE (reference sequence). Unmatched junction bases numbered 9, after V lost 4 bases and J lost 0 bases. CDR3 residues: CASSPRTGGFMNTEAFF. The CDR3 DNA sequence: TGTGCCAGCAGCCCCCGGACAGGGGGATTCATGAACACTGAAGCTTTCTTT.

The chain uses TRBV2 and TRBJ1-6; 7 bases match TRBD1. The germline V gene has CDR1 SNHLY and CDR2 FYNNEI. This CDR3 spans 11 amino acids. V lost 6 bases to trimming and J lost 19 bases; unmatched junction nucleotides: 9. The DNA of the CDR3 is TGTGCCAGCAGGGAGGAGGGACAGCCACACTTT. Its translation is CASREEGQPHF. Filled out from reference TRBV2 and TRBJ1-6, the complete variable domain reads EPEVTQTPSHQVTQMGQEVILRCVPISNHLYFYWYRQILGQKVEFLVSFYNNEISEKSEIFDDQFSVERPDGSNFTLKIRSTKLEDSAMYFCASREEGQPHFGNGTRLTVT.